This T cell receptor beta chain was identified during a study of T cell responses to AZD1222 COVID-19 vaccine. Whole-study context: Analyses pooled second doses at about 4 or about 12 weeks.

A note on this clone: What it binds is unknown.

Only in-frame clones appear in the TCRdb table, and some are missing; sequencing was by immunoSEQ multiplex PCR. The sample carries around 120,000 clones, just under 95% recorded once. Notes on the study in general: The span of vaccine-associated CD4 TCRs extended across spike, with dominance at 160-218 and 743-854. Nearly half of spike-specific TCRs reportedly target unmutated variant regions.

The sequenced sample was peripheral blood, obtained on day 0 of AZD1222 vaccination. The sequence was obtained from an adult in good health.

In DNA, the CDR3 is TGCGCCAGCAGCTCGGGACAGGGGGCTGGAAACACCATATATTTT. Its protein is CASSSGQGAGNTIYF. The V call is TRBV5-1, the J call TRBJ1-3; TRBD1 matches at 11 bases. CDR1 is SGHRS, CDR2 YFSETQ, per germline. The CDR3 contains 15 residues. With V trimmed by 3 bases and J by 2 bases, 1 base remained unmatched.